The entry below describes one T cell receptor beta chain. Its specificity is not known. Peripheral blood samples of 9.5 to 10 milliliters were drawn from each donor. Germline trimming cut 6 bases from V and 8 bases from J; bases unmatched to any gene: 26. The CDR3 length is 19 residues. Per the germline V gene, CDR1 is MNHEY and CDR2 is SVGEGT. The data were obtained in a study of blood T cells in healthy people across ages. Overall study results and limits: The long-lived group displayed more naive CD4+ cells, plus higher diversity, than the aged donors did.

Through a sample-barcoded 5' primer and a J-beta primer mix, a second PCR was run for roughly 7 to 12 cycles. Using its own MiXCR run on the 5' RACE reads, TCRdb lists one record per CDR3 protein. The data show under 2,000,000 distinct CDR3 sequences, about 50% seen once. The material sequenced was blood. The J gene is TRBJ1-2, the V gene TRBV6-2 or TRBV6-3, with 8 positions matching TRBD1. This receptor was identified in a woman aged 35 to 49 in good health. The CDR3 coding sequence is TGTGCCAGCAGCCTCCGAAACGCAAAAAGGACAGGGAATGAATACGGCTACACCTTC. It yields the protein CASSLRNAKRTGNEYGYTF.